This is a list of T cell receptor beta chains from one sample in a study of metastatic and nonmetastatic thyroid tumors. TCRdb re-analyzed the PCR reads using MiXCR. This table has approximately 35,000 clones, approximately 11% appearing once. Material for sequencing was blood. The source is a female donor with papillary thyroid cancer or a benign thyroid nodule (not recorded which). Some clones in this sample may be carry-over from other donors' samples. Both conserved end residues are part of each CDR3. Each record gives: V gene, clone size, D gene, J gene, CDR3 protein, CDR3 DNA. A D gene is named only where the DNA matches it firmly. Clone size appears in some rows only: once, few, many, or a class for an expanded clone.

TRBV29-1	many	NA	TRBJ1-2	CSVVGGGPGDYGYTF	TGCAGCGTTGTGGGGGGTGGGCCTGGGGACTATGGCTACACCTTC
TRBV14	many	NA	TRBJ2-7	CASSQDHGPAEQYF	TGTGCCAGCAGCCAAGATCACGGTCCTGCCGAGCAGTACTTC
TRBV7-9	many	NA	TRBJ2-7	CASSSVSRGEYF	TGTGCCAGCAGCTCAGTGTCCAGGGGCGAGTACTTC
TRBV6-1	medium-sized	TRBD1	TRBJ2-1	CASYKDGTVSYNEQFF	TGTGCCAGCTACAAGGATGGGACAGTCTCCTACAATGAGCAGTTCTTC
TRBV20-1	many	NA	TRBJ2-5	CSAREEGAGETQYF	TGCAGTGCTAGAGAGGAGGGGGCGGGGGAGACCCAGTACTTC
TRBV24-1	many	TRBD1	TRBJ2-5	CATSDPRTGGIRETQYF	TGTGCCACCAGTGATCCCCGGACAGGGGGAATAAGAGAGACCCAGTACTTC
TRBV7-3	many	NA	TRBJ1-1	CASSLDSMNTEAFF	TGTGCCAGCAGCTTAGACAGTATGAACACTGAAGCTTTCTTT
TRBV5-4	many	TRBD1	TRBJ2-1	CASSIGTGDYNEQFF	TGTGCCAGCAGCATAGGGACAGGAGATTACAATGAGCAGTTCTTC
TRBV10-1	many	NA	TRBJ2-3	CASSLSGTVGDTQYF	TGCGCCAGCAGTCTTTCAGGGACCGTGGGGGATACGCAGTATTTT
TRBV4-3	many	TRBD1	TRBJ1-2	CASSQDNGDRFLRGYTF	TGCGCCAGCAGCCAAGACAACGGGGACAGGTTCCTCAGAGGCTACACCTTC
TRBV6-2/TRBV6-3	few	NA	TRBJ1-1	CASSLSVMNTEAFF	TGTGCCAGCAGTTTATCAGTAATGAACACTGAAGCTTTCTTC
TRBV3-1	NA	NA	TRBJ2-7	CASSPPRGWYEQYF	TGTGCCAGCAGCCCACCAAGAGGGTGGTACGAGCAGTACTTC
TRBV4-2	many	NA	TRBJ2-7	CASSQDSAGSSYEQYF	TGTGCCAGCAGCCAAGATTCGGCGGGAAGCTCCTACGAGCAGTACTTC
TRBV6-1	many	NA	TRBJ2-7	CASSVEQGFYEQYF	TGTGCCAGCAGTGTAGAACAGGGCTTCTACGAGCAGTACTTC
TRBV20-1	many	TRBD1	TRBJ1-5	CSARVGGDRSNQPQHF	TGCAGTGCTAGAGTAGGGGGGGACAGAAGCAATCAGCCCCAGCATTTT
TRBV6-1	many	NA	TRBJ1-6	CASRVGGSSYNPPLHF	TGTGCCAGCAGGGTTGGGGGGTCCTCCTATAATCCACCCCTCCACTTT
TRBV4-1	many	NA	TRBJ2-7	CASSQDRAEEFCEQYF	TGCGCCAGCAGCCAAGATCGAGCGGAGGAGTTCTGCGAGCAGTACTTC
TRBV11-2	many	NA	TRBJ1-5	CASSLDPQPYQPQHF	TGTGCCAGCAGCTTAGATCCCCAGCCTTATCAGCCCCAGCATTTT
TRBV6-5	few	TRBD1	TRBJ2-7	CASSYSGQGPYEQYF	TGTGCCAGCAGTTACTCCGGACAGGGACCCTACGAGCAGTACTTC
TRBV4-3	many	NA	TRBJ2-7	CASSQDLRSYEQYF	TGCGCCAGCAGCCAAGATTTAAGGAGCTACGAGCAGTACTTC
TRBV11-2	many	TRBD2	TRBJ2-7	CASSPVGPAGVGEQYF	TGTGCCAGCAGCCCCGTAGGGCCAGCGGGAGTAGGCGAGCAGTACTTC
TRBV10-3	many	NA	TRBJ1-2	CAINSGNYGYTF	TGTGCCATCAATAGCGGAAACTATGGCTACACCTTC
TRBV11-2	many	TRBD2	TRBJ2-7	CASSVAGGPYEQYF	TGTGCCAGCAGCGTAGCGGGAGGGCCCTACGAGCAGTACTTC
TRBV5-4	few	NA	TRBJ2-2	CASSIDRNTGELFF	TGTGCCAGCAGCATTGACAGGAACACCGGGGAGCTGTTTTTT
TRBV6-5	NA	NA	TRBJ1-1	CASSSFGRGRGTEAFF	TGTGCCAGCAGTTCGTTCGGACGGGGCAGGGGCACTGAAGCTTTCTTT
TRBV6-1	medium-sized	NA	TRBJ2-7	CASMAGTFPYEQYF	TGTGCCAGCATGGCAGGCACCTTTCCCTACGAGCAGTACTTC
TRBV6-1	many	NA	TRBJ1-1	CASSPLIENTEAFF	TGTGCCAGCAGTCCACTCATAGAGAACACTGAAGCTTTCTTT
TRBV2	once	TRBD2	TRBJ2-7	CASGLGLGGGSYEQYF	TGTGCCAGCGGTCTGGGACTAGGGGGAGGGTCCTACGAGCAGTACTTC
TRBV20-1	NA	NA	TRBJ1-3	CSARDTDGGNTTYF	TGCAGTGCTAGAGACACGGATGGTGGAAACACCACATATTTT
TRBV24-1	many	TRBD2	TRBJ2-2	CATSDLGTSGRADTGELFF	TGTGCCACCAGTGATTTGGGAACTAGCGGGAGGGCCGACACCGGGGAGCTGTTTTTT
TRBV3-1	many	TRBD1	TRBJ1-1	CASSQRDSTEAFF	TGTGCCAGCAGCCAACGGGACAGCACTGAAGCTTTCTTT
TRBV11-3	NA	TRBD1	TRBJ1-2	CASSDRVNYGYTF	TGTGCCAGCAGCGACAGGGTTAACTATGGCTACACCTTC
TRBV4-3	many	NA	TRBJ1-5	CASSQEWEPQHF	TGCGCCAGCAGCCAAGAATGGGAGCCCCAGCATTTT
TRBV20-1	NA	NA	TRBJ2-2	CSARSLGANTGEPFF	TGCAGTGCTAGGAGTCTGGGGGCGAACACCGGGGAGCCGTTTTTT
TRBV7-2	many	TRBD1	TRBJ1-3	CASSSWTGVGNTIYF	TGTGCCAGCAGCTCGTGGACAGGGGTTGGAAACACCATATATTTT